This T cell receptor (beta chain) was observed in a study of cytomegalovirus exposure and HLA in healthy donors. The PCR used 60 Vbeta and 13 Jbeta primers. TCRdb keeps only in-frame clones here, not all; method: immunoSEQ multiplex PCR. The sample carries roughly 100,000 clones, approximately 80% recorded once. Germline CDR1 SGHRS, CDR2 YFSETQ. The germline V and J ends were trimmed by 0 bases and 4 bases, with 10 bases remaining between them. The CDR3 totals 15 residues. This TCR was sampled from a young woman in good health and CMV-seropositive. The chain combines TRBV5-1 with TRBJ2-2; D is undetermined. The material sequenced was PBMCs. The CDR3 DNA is TGCGCCAGCAGCTTGGACGCGACTGCCACCGGGGAGCTGTTTTTT. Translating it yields CASSLDATATGELFF.